The present T cell receptor beta chain was sequenced within a study of blood T cells in healthy people across ages. Overall study findings and caveats: Compared with aged donors, long-lived donors showed fewer expanded clones, suggesting selection.

This CDR3 region has 14 residues. Germline V gene sequence: CDR1 SGHTA, CDR2 FQGTGA. J gave up 7 bases and V 4 bases, and 6 bases lay outside the gene matches. In the case of this clonotype: Its antigen is as yet unknown.

Alongside a J-beta primer mix, a sample-barcoded 5' primer served in a second PCR lasting roughly 7 to 11 cycles. TCRdb redid the calling of the 5' RACE reads with MiXCR, one entry per CDR3 protein. The data contain about 1.8 million distinct CDR3 sequences, 49% of them singletons. Sequenced material: blood. The TCR sequence derives from a woman in her thirties or forties in good health. The chain links TRBV7-3 to TRBJ2-1; 8 bases align to TRBD1. CDR3: CASSWAGGKNEQFF. CDR3 coding DNA: TGTGCCAGCAGCTGGGCAGGGGGCAAGAATGAGCAGTTCTTC.